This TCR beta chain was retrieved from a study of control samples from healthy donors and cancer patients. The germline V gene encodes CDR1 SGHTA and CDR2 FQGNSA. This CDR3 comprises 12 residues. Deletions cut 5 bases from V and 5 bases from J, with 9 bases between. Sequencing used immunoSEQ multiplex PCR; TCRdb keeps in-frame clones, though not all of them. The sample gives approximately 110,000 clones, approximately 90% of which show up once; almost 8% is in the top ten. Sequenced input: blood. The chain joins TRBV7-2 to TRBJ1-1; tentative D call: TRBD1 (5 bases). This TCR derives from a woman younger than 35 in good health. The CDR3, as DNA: TGTGCCAGCAGCGTGGGGGGGACTGAAGCTTTCTTT. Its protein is CASSVGGTEAFF. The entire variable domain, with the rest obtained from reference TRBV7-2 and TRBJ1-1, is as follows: GAGVSQSPSNKVTEKGKDVELRCDPISGHTALYWYRQSLGQGLEFLIYFQGNSAPDKSGLPSDRFSAERTGGSVSTLTIQRTQQEDSAVYLCASSVGGTEAFFGQGTRLTVV.